Below are 30 T cell receptor beta chains sequenced from a single sample in a study of graft-versus-host responses after intestinal transplantation. Antigen specificity for these receptors is unknown. Repertoires were generated with immunoSEQ multiplex PCR, while TCRdb's copy carries only in-frame clones and drops some. The sample yields under 130,000 clones, approximately 93% seen once. This material consisted of unstimulated CD8+ T cells sorted from spleen or lymph node cells, taken before intestinal transplant. These receptors all stem from a human donor who received an intestinal transplant.

The chain joins TRBV2 to TRBJ1-1, with D tentatively TRBD1 (6 bases). Germline CDR1 and CDR2: SNHLY and FYNNEI. This CDR3 comprises 14 residues. V lost 2 bases and J 5 bases, leaving 12 bases between the germline ends. The CDR3 loop is CASSERSGATEAFF. DNA of the CDR3: TGTGCCAGCAGTGAACGGTCGGGGGCAACTGAAGCTTTCTTT. Based on the CDR3 plus reference TRBV2 and TRBJ1-1, the full variable domain is EPEVTQTPSHQVTQMGQEVILRCVPISNHLYFYWYRQILGQKVEFLVSFYNNEISEKSEIFDDQFSVERPDGSNFTLKIRSTKLEDSAMYFCASSERSGATEAFFGQGTRLTVV.

The chain is built from TRBV7-9 and TRBJ1-2; weak D call: TRBD1 (6 bases). CDR3 length: 13 residues. Germline V gene lookup returns CDR1 SEHNR and CDR2 FQNEAQ (reference sequence). V gave up 5 bases and J gave up 8 bases, with 15 bases separating them. The CDR3 nucleotides read TGTGCCAGCAGCCCCACAGGGCCCCAGGGCTACACCTTC. Its protein product is CASSPTGPQGYTF.

The CDR3 nucleotides are TGTGCCAGCACTCGATGGCCGGGGAACACTGAAGCTTTCTTT. It is translated as CASTRWPGNTEAFF. The chain joins TRBV13 to TRBJ1-1, with D unresolved. The germline V gene encodes CDR1 PRHDT and CDR2 FYEKMQ (reference sequence). Trimming removed 7 bases from V and 1 base from J, with 13 bases in between. This CDR3 has 14 amino acids. Full variable domain (outside the CDR3, taken from reference TRBV13 and TRBJ1-1): AAGVIQSPRHLIKEKRETATLKCYPIPRHDTVYWYQQGPGQDPQFLISFYEKMQSDKGSIPDRFSAQQFSDYHSELNMSSLELGDSALYFCASTRWPGNTEAFFGQGTRLTVV.

The V and J genes are TRBV2 and TRBJ1-2; no definite D call. CDR1 and CDR2 (germline): SNHLY, FYNNEI. V dropped 1 base and J dropped 4 bases, with 10 bases sitting between them. The CDR3 runs to 14 residues. CDR3: CASSEEVGVYGYTF. DNA of the CDR3: TGTGCCAGCAGTGAAGAGGTGGGAGTCTATGGCTACACCTTC.

This chain uses TRBV6-1 with TRBJ2-1; 9 nucleotides align to TRBD1. CDR3 length: 13 residues. Germline V gene sequence: CDR1 MNHNS, CDR2 SASEGT. V dropped 10 bases and J dropped 3; count of bases not matched to a gene: 4. DNA of the CDR3: TGTGCCACCCCGGACAGGGGCTACAATGAGCAGTTCTTC. Protein: CATPDRGYNEQFF.

The rearrangement joins TRBV29-1 to TRBJ1-2, with D tentatively TRBD1 (5 bases). The V end lost 8 bases, the J end lost 4 bases, and 14 bases lay between the germline ends. Germline V lookup: CDR1 SQVTM, CDR2 ANQGSEA. The CDR3 sequence is 12 residues long. The CDR3 sequence is CSITGGSYGYTF. CDR3 bases: TGCAGCATAACGGGGGGTTCCTATGGCTACACCTTC.

The chain employs TRBV7-9 and TRBJ2-1; the D gene is possibly TRBD1 (6 bases). Trimming removed 4 bases at V and 8 bases at J, with 12 bases between. Germline loops: CDR1 SEHNR, CDR2 FQNEAQ (reference sequence). The CDR3 is made up of 13 amino acids. CDR3 loop: CASSSPGQYEQFF. CDR3 sequence (DNA): TGTGCCAGCAGCTCCCCCGGACAGTATGAGCAGTTCTTC.

V and J are TRBV19 and TRBJ2-7; no clear D gene. The V gene lost 2 bases and the J gene lost 6 bases, with 11 bases spanning the gap. In germline, CDR1 is LNHDA, CDR2 SQIVND (reference sequence). CDR3 size: 13 residues. The chain's CDR3 is CASSISSGREQYF. CDR3 nucleotide sequence: TGTGCCAGTAGTATAAGCTCCGGGCGCGAGCAGTACTTC.

The chain links TRBV5-1 to TRBJ2-1; no clear D. There are 12 residues in the CDR3. V dropped 6 bases and J dropped 5 bases, with 9 bases sitting between them. Germline V gene sequence: CDR1 SGHRS, CDR2 YFSETQ. The CDR3 DNA follows: TGCGCCAGCAAAGACACCGACAATGAGCAGTTCTTC. Residues: CASKDTDNEQFF.

The V and J genes are TRBV7-9 and TRBJ1-2; D is ambiguous. The V and J ends lost 7 bases and 8 bases respectively, with 23 bases between them. This CDR3 has 15 residues. Germline assignment: CDR1 SEHNR and CDR2 FQNEAQ (reference sequence). CDR3 residues: CASTPPAGGPEGYTF. As DNA, the CDR3 is TGTGCCAGCACCCCCCCGGCGGGTGGTCCTGAGGGCTACACCTTC.

The chain couples TRBV19 to TRBJ1-2; a possible D gene is TRBD1 (6 bases). The germline V gene encodes CDR1 LNHDA and CDR2 SQIVND (reference sequence). Trimming removed 5 bases at V and 4 bases at J, with 17 bases between. The CDR3 loop spans 15 amino acids. The DNA of the CDR3 is TGTGCCAGTAGTGCCAGGGGCGAGCTTGGCTATGGCTACACCTTC. As protein: CASSARGELGYGYTF.

This sequence joins TRBV7-8 and TRBJ2-3, with a tentative D call TRBD1 (6 bases). CDR3 length equals 15 residues. Trimming shortened V by 6 bases and J by 0 bases, and 13 bases separated the two germline ends. Germline CDR1 is SGHVS and CDR2 is FQNEAQ. The CDR3 DNA reads TGTGCCAGCAGAGCCCAGGGGTTGAGCACAGATACGCAGTATTTT. This translates into CASRAQGLSTDTQYF.

The count of this clone is one. The germline gene is not matched at one end of the junction; a read error may be the cause. J is TRBJ1-5 and V is TRBV4-1, with D possibly being TRBD1 (5 bases). Germline V gives CDR1 MGHRA, CDR2 YSYEKL. The CDR3 extends over 14 amino acids. The CDR3 protein is CASRNEGFNQLQHF. CDR3 DNA: TGCGCCAGCAGAAACGAGGGGTTCAATCAGCTCCAGCATTTT.

The genes are TRBV9 and TRBJ2-1; D ambiguous. From germline, CDR1 is SGDLS and CDR2 YYNGEE. There are 11 residues in the CDR3. V lost 6 bases to trimming and J lost 9 bases, with 10 bases between them. CDR3 bases: TGTGCCAGCACCCGTACCGGTGAGCAGTTCTTC. Its translation is CASTRTGEQFF.

This clone occurred a few times. This sequence joins TRBV10-1 and TRBJ2-7; D gene ambiguous. V was cut by 3 bases and J by 0 bases, with 9 bases left in between. Germline V gene data show CDR1 as WNHNN and CDR2 as SYGVQD (reference sequence). There are 14 residues in the CDR3. The DNA of the CDR3 is TGCGCCAGCAGTGAATTCCCAAGCTCCTACGAGCAGTACTTC. It codes for CASSEFPSSYEQYF.

The CDR3 DNA sequence: TGTGCCAGCAGTGAATCAGGACAGGGTAGTCCCGGGGAGCTGTTTTTT. It codes for CASSESGQGSPGELFF. The chain recombines TRBV25-1 with TRBJ2-2; TRBD1 agrees at 8 bases. Losses at the gene ends were 1 base for V and 6 bases for J; bases not matched to a gene: 7. Germline values: CDR1 MGHDK, CDR2 SYGVNS. The CDR3 is made up of 16 amino acids.

This chain links TRBV4-2 with TRBJ1-6, with D perhaps TRBD1 (5 bases). The CDR3 has 16 residues. Trimming stripped 3 bases from V and 1 base from J, with 10 bases between. The germline CDR1 and CDR2 sequences are LGHNA and YNFKEQ. As DNA, the CDR3 is TGTGCCAGCAGCCAGGCCGACAGATCCTATAATTCACCCCTCCACTTT. Encoded protein: CASSQADRSYNSPLHF.

The V gene is TRBV4-1, the J gene TRBJ2-7, with 8 bases lining up with TRBD1. Germline V gene lookup returns CDR1 MGHRA and CDR2 YSYEKL. Trimming took 1 base from V and 7 from J; bases not matched to a gene: 6. The CDR3 totals 14 residues. CDR3 protein: CASSQGQGAREQYF. CDR3 nucleotide sequence: TGCGCCAGCAGCCAAGGGCAGGGGGCAAGGGAGCAGTACTTC.

The chain recombines TRBV27 with TRBJ1-2; D may be TRBD1 (6 bases). The CDR3 length is 14 residues. Germline V gene sequence: CDR1 MNHEY, CDR2 SMNVEV (reference sequence). V was cut by 6 bases and J by 4 bases, with 15 bases left in between. Here the CDR3 DNA reads TGTGCCAGCAGCCACCAGGACAGTTCCTATGGCTACACCTTC. Translated: CASSHQDSSYGYTF.

The chain joins TRBV14 to TRBJ1-2; D possibly corresponds to TRBD1 (6 bases). The CDR3 extends over 15 amino acids. V lost 2 bases and J 5 bases, leaving 15 bases between the germline ends. The V gene's germline CDR1 is SGHDN and CDR2 FVKESK. The CDR3 sequence: CASSQNIGGQYGYTF. The CDR3, as DNA: TGTGCCAGCAGCCAAAACATCGGCGGACAGTATGGCTACACCTTC.

V is TRBV30 and J is TRBJ1-1; D is uncertain. The CDR3 contains 11 residues. Germline assignment: CDR1 GTSNPN and CDR2 SVGIG (reference sequence). V was pared by 2 bases and J by 11 bases, with 12 bases between. CDR3 nucleotides: TGTGCCTGGAGTAACCCGGGGAGTGCTTTCTTT. Its protein is CAWSNPGSAFF.

The chain combines TRBV7-8 with TRBJ2-4, with D perhaps assigned TRBD1 or TRBD2 (6 bases each). This CDR3 spans 13 amino acids. Trimming pared 8 bases from V and 8 bases from J, leaving 16 bases between. The germline CDR1 and CDR2 sequences are SGHVS and FQNEAQ. DNA for the CDR3: TGTGCCAGCTCTCGGGGGCAGGCGCACATTCAGTACTTC. This codes for CASSRGQAHIQYF.

This rearrangement joins TRBV5-1 to TRBJ2-1; a weak D match, TRBD1 (5 bases). The CDR3 covers 18 residues. V lost 0 bases and J 8 bases, leaving 24 bases between the germline ends. Germline loops: CDR1 SGHRS, CDR2 YFSETQ. This CDR3 is CASSLVGLGAALFDEQFF. The CDR3 DNA reads as TGCGCCAGCAGCTTGGTCGGGTTAGGGGCCGCTCTCTTTGATGAGCAGTTCTTC.

The V gene is TRBV5-1, the J gene TRBJ1-1, with 9 bases that match TRBD1. Germline assignment: CDR1 SGHRS and CDR2 YFSETQ. CDR3 size: 19 residues. The V gene end was trimmed by 0 bases and the J gene end by 3 bases; junction bases not matched to a gene: 15. CDR3: CASSLVRDRDRFEDTEAFF. CDR3 bases: TGCGCCAGCAGCTTGGTACGGGACAGGGATCGTTTTGAGGACACTGAAGCTTTCTTT.

This chain joins TRBV9 and TRBJ2-3; D unclear. Germline loops: CDR1 SGDLS, CDR2 YYNGEE. The CDR3 has 16 residues. V gave up 3 bases and J gave up 4 bases, with 18 bases separating them. The CDR3, as DNA: TGTGCCAGCAGCGGATCGATTGGAGTGATGGCAGATACGCAGTATTTT. Its translation: CASSGSIGVMADTQYF.

CDR3 DNA sequence: TGTGCCAGCAGACAGGGAAACTATGGCTACACCTTC. It encodes CASRQGNYGYTF. The chain employs TRBV5-4 and TRBJ1-2; D might be TRBD1 (6 bases). Deletions cut 5 bases from V and 2 bases from J, with 7 bases between. Germline CDR1 SGHNT, CDR2 YYREEE (reference sequence). This CDR3 is built from 12 residues.

This CDR3 is CATAIADTVDEQYF. As DNA, the CDR3 is TGTGCCACCGCCATAGCGGACACAGTGGACGAGCAGTACTTC. This chain uses TRBV6-1 with TRBJ2-7; a possible D gene is TRBD2 (6 bases). Germline V gene data show CDR1 as MNHNS and CDR2 as SASEGT. V was clipped by 10 bases and J by 5 bases, with 21 bases between them. The CDR3 has 14 amino acids.

J is TRBJ1-1 and V is TRBV18; the D is unclear. The V and J ends lost 3 bases and 4 bases respectively, with 15 bases between them. Per the germline V gene, CDR1 is KGHSH and CDR2 is LQKENI. This CDR3 is 15 amino acids long. This CDR3 is CASSPYGAWGTEAFF. The CDR3 DNA reads TGTGCCAGCTCACCGTACGGCGCCTGGGGCACTGAAGCTTTCTTT.

The chain combines TRBV28 with TRBJ2-4; TRBD2 is a possible D gene (5 bases). The ends were cut back, 2 bases at V and 0 bases at J, with 11 bases in the middle. The germline V gene has CDR1 MDHEN and CDR2 SYDVKM. The CDR3 contains 16 residues. Here the CDR3 DNA reads TGTGCCAGCAGTTTAATCCCCGGACTAGCCAAAAACATTCAGTACTTC. Amino acids: CASSLIPGLAKNIQYF.

The rearrangement uses TRBV20-1 and TRBJ1-2, with D maybe TRBD1 (5 bases). The length of the CDR3 is 11 residues. The V gene's germline CDR1 is DFQATT and CDR2 SNEGSKA (reference sequence). Trimming pared 3 bases from V and 8 bases from J, leaving 10 bases between. The DNA of the CDR3 is TGCAGTGCTAGGGGACCGGAGGGCTACACCTTC. Its protein is CSARGPEGYTF.